Here is one T cell receptor (beta chain) with its context. Its antigen is undetermined. These data belong to a study of T cell responses to AZD1222 COVID-19 vaccine. Study-level information: Some second doses came at about 4 weeks and others at about 12 weeks; these were pooled. Whole-study findings and limits: Donors skewed white British and female; clonal diversity was possibly underestimated.

This CDR3 has 12 residues. The ends were cut back, 5 bases at V and 6 bases at J, with 10 bases in the middle. CDR1 LGHDT and CDR2 YNNKEL come from the germline V gene (reference sequence). The data were produced by immunoSEQ multiplex PCR, yet TCRdb's version contains in-frame clones alone and is incomplete. Among approximately 190,000 clones, 80% to 95% were seen once, and the ten largest hold 1% to 1.5%. The source material was peripheral blood, sampled on day 0 of AZD1222 vaccination. This clonotype originated in an adult in good health. The chain employs TRBV3-1 (or the pseudogene TRBV3-2) and TRBJ1-2; a possible D gene is TRBD1 (5 bases). The CDR3 nucleotides read TGTGCCAGCAGCACGGGGCCCCATGGCTACACCTTC. Protein product: CASSTGPHGYTF.